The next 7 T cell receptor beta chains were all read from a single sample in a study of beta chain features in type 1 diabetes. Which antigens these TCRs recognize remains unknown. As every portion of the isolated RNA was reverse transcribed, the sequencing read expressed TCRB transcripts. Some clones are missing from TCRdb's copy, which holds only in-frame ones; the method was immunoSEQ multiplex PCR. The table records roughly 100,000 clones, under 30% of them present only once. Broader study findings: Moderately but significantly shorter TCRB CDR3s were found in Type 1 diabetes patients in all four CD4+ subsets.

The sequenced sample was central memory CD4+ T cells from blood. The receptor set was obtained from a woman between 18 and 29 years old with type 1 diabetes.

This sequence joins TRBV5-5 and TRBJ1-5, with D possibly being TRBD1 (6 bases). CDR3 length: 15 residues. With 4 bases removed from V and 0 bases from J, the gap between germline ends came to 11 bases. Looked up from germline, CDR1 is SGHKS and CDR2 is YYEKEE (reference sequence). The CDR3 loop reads CASSLQGNSNQPQHF. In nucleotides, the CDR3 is TGTGCCAGCAGCCTACAGGGAAATAGCAATCAGCCCCAGCATTTT.

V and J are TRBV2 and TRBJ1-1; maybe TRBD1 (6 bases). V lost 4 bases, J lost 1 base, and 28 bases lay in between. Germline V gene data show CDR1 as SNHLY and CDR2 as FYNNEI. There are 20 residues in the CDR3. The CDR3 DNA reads TGTGCCAGCAGTGGCCCTCCGAAGGGGGGGCGCGGGCGAACGAACACTGAAGCTTTCTTT. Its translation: CASSGPPKGGRGRTNTEAFF.

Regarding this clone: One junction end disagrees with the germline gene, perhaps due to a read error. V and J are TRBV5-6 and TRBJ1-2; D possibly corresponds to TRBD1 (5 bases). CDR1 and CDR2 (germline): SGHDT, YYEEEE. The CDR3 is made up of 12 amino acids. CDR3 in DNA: TGTGCCAGCAGCTTGCAGGGTTTGGAATCCGGCTTC. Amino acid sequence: CASSLQGLESGF.

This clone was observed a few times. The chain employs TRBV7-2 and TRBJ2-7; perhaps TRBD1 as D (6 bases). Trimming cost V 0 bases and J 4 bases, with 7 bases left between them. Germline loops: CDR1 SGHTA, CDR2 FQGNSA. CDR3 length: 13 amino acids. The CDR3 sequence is CASSLADRYEQYF. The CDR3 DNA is TGTGCCAGCAGCTTAGCAGACAGGTACGAGCAGTACTTC.

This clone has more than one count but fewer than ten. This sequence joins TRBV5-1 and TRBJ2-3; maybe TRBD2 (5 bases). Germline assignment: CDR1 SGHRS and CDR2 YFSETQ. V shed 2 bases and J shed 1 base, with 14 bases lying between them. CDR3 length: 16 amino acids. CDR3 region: CASSFIEGAGTDTQYF. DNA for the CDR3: TGCGCCAGCAGCTTTATTGAGGGAGCTGGCACAGATACGCAGTATTTT.

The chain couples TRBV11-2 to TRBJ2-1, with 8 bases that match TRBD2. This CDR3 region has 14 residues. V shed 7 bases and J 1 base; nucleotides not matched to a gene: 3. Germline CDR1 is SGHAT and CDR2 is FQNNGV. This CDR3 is CASTTSGSYNEQFF. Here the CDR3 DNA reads TGTGCCAGCACCACTAGCGGATCCTACAATGAGCAGTTCTTC.

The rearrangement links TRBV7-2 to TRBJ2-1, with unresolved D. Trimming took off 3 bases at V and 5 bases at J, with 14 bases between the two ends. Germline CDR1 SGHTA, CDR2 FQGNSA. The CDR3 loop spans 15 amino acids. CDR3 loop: CASSLQALYDNEQFF. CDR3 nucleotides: TGTGCCAGCAGCTTGCAGGCCCTTTACGACAATGAGCAGTTCTTC.